This T cell receptor beta chain is from a study of radiotherapy plus CTLA-4 blockade in lung cancer. The data were produced by immunoSEQ multiplex PCR, yet TCRdb's version contains in-frame clones alone and is incomplete. The sample contains roughly 32,000 clones, roughly 71% of which appear only once. CDR1 is SGHNT, CDR2 YENEEA, per germline. The CDR3 runs 14 residues. Trimming took off 5 bases at V and 2 bases at J, with 11 bases between the two ends. This sequence joins TRBV11-3 and TRBJ2-3; D is unclear. This TCR was sampled from a human donor with non-small cell lung cancer who had stable disease on radiotherapy plus ipilimumab. The material was peripheral blood, obtained from a patient treated with radiotherapy plus ipilimumab. CDR3 region: CASSGRLNTDTQYF. CDR3 DNA: TGTGCCAGCAGCGGGCGACTGAACACAGATACGCAGTATTTT.